A selection of T cell receptor beta chains follows, all from one sample in a study of T cells in Graves' hyperthyroidism and ophthalmopathy. TCRdb re-called the multiplex PCR reads with MiXCR, one entry per CDR3 protein. This table holds about 700,000 distinct CDR3 sequences, over 40% found once. Specimen: peripheral blood or thyroid tissue (not recorded which). These receptors originate from an adult man with Graves' disease, either hyperthyroidism or ophthalmopathy (not recorded which). The CDR3 runs from the conserved cysteine through the conserved F or W. The D gene is left open where the match is weak. Clone sizes are given selectively: once, few, many, or a class where the clone is expanded.

d_call | j_call | clone_size | v_call | cdr3_nt | cdr3_aa
. | TRBJ1-2 | . | TRBV29-1 | TGCAGCTTGGACGGCGGTACTAACTATGGCTACACCTTC | CSLDGGTNYGYTF
. | TRBJ1-6 | . | TRBV2 | TGTGCCAGCATGCAGGGGCAGGTTCAGGCACCCCTCCACTTT | CASMQGQVQAPLHF
TRBD1 | TRBJ1-2 | once | TRBV5-1 | TGCGCCAGCAGCCAGGACAGGGTGAACTATGGCTACACCTTC | CASSQDRVNYGYTF
TRBD2 | TRBJ2-5 | . | TRBV25-1 | TGTGCATGGACTAGCGGGACCCAAGAGACTCAGTACTTC | CAWTSGTQETQYF
. | TRBJ2-2 | many | TRBV24-1 | TGTGCCACCAGTGAACCCCAGGGGAACACCGGGGAGCTGTTTTTT | CATSEPQGNTGELFF
. | TRBJ1-5 | many | TRBV25-1 | TGTGCCAGCAGTGAATTGGATGGGTATCAGCCCCAGCATTTT | CASSELDGYQPQHF
. | TRBJ1-2 | few | TRBV6-5 | TGTGCCAGCAGTTACTCGGGGTCCTCCTATGGCTACACCTTC | CASSYSGSSYGYTF
. | TRBJ1-6 | . | TRBV15 | TGTGCCACCAGCAGCCAACCAGGGGATTCACCCCTCCACTTT | CATSSQPGDSPLHF
. | TRBJ1-5 | many | TRBV2 | TGTGCCAGCAGTGAAAGGGAAGGGGGGCCCCAGCATTTT | CASSEREGGPQHF
TRBD2 | TRBJ2-7 | . | TRBV20-1 | TGCAGTGCGAGCGGGGGACCCTACGAGCAGTACTTC | CSASGGPYEQYF
TRBD1 | TRBJ2-7 | . | TRBV10-3 | TGTGCCATCATGAACCGGGACAGGGGCTACGAGCAGTACTTC | CAIMNRDRGYEQYF
. | TRBJ2-7 | many | TRBV7-2 | TGTGCCAGCAGCTTAGCTGTTATCTCCTACGAGCAGTACTTC | CASSLAVISYEQYF
TRBD1 | TRBJ2-5 | . | TRBV7-9 | TGTGCCAGCAGCCGACTGATAGGGACAGCGACGGAGGCCCAGTACTTC | CASSRLIGTATEAQYF
. | TRBJ1-2 | . | TRBV7-2 | TGTGCCAGCAGTTACTTCGGGAACTATGGCTACACCTTC | CASSYFGNYGYTF
TRBD1 | TRBJ1-2 | few | TRBV6-2/TRBV6-3 | TGTGCCAGCAGTGAGACATCACCGTCGGGACAGGGACTGAACTATGGCTACACCTTC | CASSETSPSGQGLNYGYTF
. | TRBJ1-5 | many | TRBV2 | TGTGCCAGCAGTGACTCAAGGGGGAATGGCAATCAGCCCCAGCATTTT | CASSDSRGNGNQPQHF
. | TRBJ2-5 | . | TRBV24-1 | TGTGCCACCAGTGGGGACAAAGCCCCGGAGACCCAGTACTTC | CATSGDKAPETQYF
. | TRBJ1-1 | . | TRBV10-3 | TGTGCCATCAGTGTCACCGCGGGCCTCAAAGCTTTCTTT | CAISVTAGLKAFF
TRBD1 | TRBJ1-2 | many | TRBV6-5 | TGTGCCAGCAGTTGGACAGGGGATGGCTACACCTTC | CASSWTGDGYTF
. | TRBJ1-6 | many | TRBV7-9 | TGTGCCAGCAGTGGGGGGTGGACCCTCCACTTT | CASSGGWTLHF
TRBD2 | TRBJ2-7 | many | TRBV20-1 | TGCAGTGCTAGGACTAGCGGGAAGGCCGAGCAGTACTTC | CSARTSGKAEQYF
. | TRBJ1-5 | few | TRBV7-9 | TGTGCCAGCAGCGGCGGGCAGACATATCAGCCCCAGCATTTT | CASSGGQTYQPQHF
TRBD1 | TRBJ2-7 | few | TRBV9 | TGTGCCAGCAGCGTAGGTGTGGGCAGGGGGACCTACGAGCAGTACTTC | CASSVGVGRGTYEQYF
. | TRBJ1-1 | many | TRBV20-1 | TGCAGTGCCACTACGGGTGACACTGAAGCTTTCTTT | CSATTGDTEAFF
TRBD1 | TRBJ1-3 | . | TRBV7-9 | TGTGCCAGCAGCCAGGGGGTTAGCGGTGGAAACACCATATATTTT | CASSQGVSGGNTIYF